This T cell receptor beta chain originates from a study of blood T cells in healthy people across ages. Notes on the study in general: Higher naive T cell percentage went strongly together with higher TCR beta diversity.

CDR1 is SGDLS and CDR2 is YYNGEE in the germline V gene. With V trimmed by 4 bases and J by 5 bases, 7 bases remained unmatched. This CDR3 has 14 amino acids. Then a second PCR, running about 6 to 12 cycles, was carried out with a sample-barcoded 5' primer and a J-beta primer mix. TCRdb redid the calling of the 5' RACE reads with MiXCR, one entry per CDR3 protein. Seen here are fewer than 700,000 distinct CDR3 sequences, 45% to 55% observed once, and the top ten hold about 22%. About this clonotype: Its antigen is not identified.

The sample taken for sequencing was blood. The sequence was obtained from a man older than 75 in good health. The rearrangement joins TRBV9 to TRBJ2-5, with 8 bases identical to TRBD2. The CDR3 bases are TGTGCCAGCAGCCGGGGGGGGGATGTGGAGACCCAGTACTTC. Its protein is CASSRGGDVETQYF.